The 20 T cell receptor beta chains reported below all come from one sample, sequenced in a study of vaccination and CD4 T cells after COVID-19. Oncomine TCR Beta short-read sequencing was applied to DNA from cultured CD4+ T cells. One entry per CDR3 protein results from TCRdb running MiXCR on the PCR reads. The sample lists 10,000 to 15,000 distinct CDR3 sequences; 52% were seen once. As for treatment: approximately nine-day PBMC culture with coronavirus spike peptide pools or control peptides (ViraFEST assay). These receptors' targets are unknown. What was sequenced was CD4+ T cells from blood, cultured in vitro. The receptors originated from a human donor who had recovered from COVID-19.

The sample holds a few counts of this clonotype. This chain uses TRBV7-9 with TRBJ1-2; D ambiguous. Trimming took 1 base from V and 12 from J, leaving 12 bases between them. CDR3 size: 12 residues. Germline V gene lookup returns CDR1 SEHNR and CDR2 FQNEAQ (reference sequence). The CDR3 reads CASSLVGSYDTF. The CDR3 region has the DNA TGTGCCAGCAGCTTAGTAGGGTCCTACGACACCTTC.

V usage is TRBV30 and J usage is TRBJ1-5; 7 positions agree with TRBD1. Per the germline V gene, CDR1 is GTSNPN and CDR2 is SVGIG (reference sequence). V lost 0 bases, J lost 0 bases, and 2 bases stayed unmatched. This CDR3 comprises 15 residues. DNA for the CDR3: TGTGCCTGGAGTGTGGGACAGAGTAGCAATCAGCCCCAGCATTTT. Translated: CAWSVGQSSNQPQHF.

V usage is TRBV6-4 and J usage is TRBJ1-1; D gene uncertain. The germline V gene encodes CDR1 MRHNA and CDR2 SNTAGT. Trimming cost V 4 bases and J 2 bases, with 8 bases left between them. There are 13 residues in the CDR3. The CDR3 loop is CASSVRTNTEAFF. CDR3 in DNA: TGTGCCAGCAGTGTTCGCACCAACACTGAAGCTTTCTTT.

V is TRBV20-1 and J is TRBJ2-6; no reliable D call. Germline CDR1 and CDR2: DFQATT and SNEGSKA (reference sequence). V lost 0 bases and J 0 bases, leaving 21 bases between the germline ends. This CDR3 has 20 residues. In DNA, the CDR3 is TGCAGTGCTAGAGATCCATCGAAGACCACTCAGGACTCTGGGGCCAACGTCCTGACTTTC. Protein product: CSARDPSKTTQDSGANVLTF.

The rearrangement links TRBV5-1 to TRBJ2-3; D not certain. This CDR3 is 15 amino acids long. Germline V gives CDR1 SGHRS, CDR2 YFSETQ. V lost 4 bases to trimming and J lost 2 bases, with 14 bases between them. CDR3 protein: CASSKTPENTDTQYF. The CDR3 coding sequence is TGCGCCAGCAGCAAGACGCCGGAGAACACAGATACGCAGTATTTT.

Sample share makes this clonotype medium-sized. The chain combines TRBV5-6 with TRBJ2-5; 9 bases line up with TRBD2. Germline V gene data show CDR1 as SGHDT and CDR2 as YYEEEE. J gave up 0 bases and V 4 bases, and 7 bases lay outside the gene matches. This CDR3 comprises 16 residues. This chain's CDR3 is CASSHLAGDNQETQYF. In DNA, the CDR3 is TGTGCCAGCAGCCACTTAGCGGGAGACAACCAAGAGACCCAGTACTTC.

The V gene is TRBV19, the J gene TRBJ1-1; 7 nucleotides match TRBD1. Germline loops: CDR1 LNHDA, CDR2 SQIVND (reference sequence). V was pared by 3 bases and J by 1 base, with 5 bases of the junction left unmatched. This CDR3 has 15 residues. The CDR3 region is CASSIVDRSNTEAFF. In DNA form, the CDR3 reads TGTGCCAGTAGTATTGTGGACAGGTCGAACACTGAAGCTTTCTTT.

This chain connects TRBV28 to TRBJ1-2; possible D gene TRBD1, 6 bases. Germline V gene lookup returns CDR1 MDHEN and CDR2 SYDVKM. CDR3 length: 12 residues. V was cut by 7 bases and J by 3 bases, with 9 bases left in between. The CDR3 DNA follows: TGTGCCAGCAAACAGGGTCACTATGGCTACACCTTC. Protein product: CASKQGHYGYTF.

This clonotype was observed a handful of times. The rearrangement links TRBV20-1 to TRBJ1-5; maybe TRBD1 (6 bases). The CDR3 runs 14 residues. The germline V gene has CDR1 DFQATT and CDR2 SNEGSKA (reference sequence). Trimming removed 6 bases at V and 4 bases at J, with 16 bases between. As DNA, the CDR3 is TGCAGTGCCGTAACAGGGACGGGAAATCAGCCCCAGCATTTT. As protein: CSAVTGTGNQPQHF.

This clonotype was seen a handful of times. The CDR3 bases are TGTGCCAGCAGCCCAATCACTAGCGGGAGGGCCAGTATTGGTAAGGAGTACTTC. It specifies CASSPITSGRASIGKEYF. V is TRBV11-2 and J is TRBJ2-7; 13 bases map to TRBD2. The CDR3 spans 18 residues. Germline V gene sequence: CDR1 SGHAT, CDR2 FQNNGV. V shed 5 bases, J shed 11 bases, and the junction held 21 bases outside the gene matches.

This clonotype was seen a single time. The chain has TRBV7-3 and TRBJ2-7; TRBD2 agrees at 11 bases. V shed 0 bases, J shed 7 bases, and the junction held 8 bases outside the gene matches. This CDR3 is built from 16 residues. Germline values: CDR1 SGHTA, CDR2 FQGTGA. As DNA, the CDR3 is TGTGCCAGCAGCTTAACCGTAGCGGGAGGGCCGAGGGAGCAGTACTTC. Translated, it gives CASSLTVAGGPREQYF.

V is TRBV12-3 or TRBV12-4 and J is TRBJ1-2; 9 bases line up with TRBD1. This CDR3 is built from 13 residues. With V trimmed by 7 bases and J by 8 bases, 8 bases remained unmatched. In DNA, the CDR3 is TGTGCCAGCATTCCGGACAGGGGAGGGGGCTACACCTTC. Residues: CASIPDRGGGYTF.

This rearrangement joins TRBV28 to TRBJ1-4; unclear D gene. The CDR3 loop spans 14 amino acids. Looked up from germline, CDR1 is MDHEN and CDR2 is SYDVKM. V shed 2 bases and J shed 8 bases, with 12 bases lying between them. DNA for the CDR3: TGTGCCAGCAGTTTACGAGGGCGGTTCGAAAAACTGTTTTTT. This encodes CASSLRGRFEKLFF.

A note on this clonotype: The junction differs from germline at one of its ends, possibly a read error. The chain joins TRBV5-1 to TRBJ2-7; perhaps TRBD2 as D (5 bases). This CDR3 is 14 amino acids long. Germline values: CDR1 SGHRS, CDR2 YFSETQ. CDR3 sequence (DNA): TGCGCCAGCAGATTGGGCCGGGGAGCCTACGAGCAGTACTTC. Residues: CASRLGRGAYEQYF.

The CDR3 here is CASTRGGFETQYF. The CDR3 DNA follows: TGTGCCAGCACAAGGGGGGGATTTGAGACCCAGTACTTC. The rearrangement links TRBV6-1 to TRBJ2-5, with a possible D match to TRBD2 (7 bases). The germline V gene has CDR1 MNHNS and CDR2 SASEGT. The CDR3 length is 13 residues. With 7 bases removed from V and 5 bases from J, the gap between germline ends came to 14 bases.

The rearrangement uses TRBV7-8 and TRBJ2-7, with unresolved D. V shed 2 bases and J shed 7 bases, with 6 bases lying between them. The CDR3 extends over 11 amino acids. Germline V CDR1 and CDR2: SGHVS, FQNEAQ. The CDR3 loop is CASSLSREQYF. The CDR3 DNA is TGTGCCAGCAGCTTAAGTAGAGAGCAGTACTTC. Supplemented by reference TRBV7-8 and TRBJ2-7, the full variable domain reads GAGVSQSPRYKVAKRGQDVALRCDPISGHVSLFWYQQALGQGPEFLTYFQNEAQLDKSGLPSDRFFAERPEGSVSTLKIQRTQQEDSAVYLCASSLSREQYFGPGTRLTVT.

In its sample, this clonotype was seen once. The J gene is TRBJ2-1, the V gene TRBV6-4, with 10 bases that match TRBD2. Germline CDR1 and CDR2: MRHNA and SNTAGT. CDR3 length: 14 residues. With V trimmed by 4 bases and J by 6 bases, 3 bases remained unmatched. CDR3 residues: CASSGLAGANEQFF. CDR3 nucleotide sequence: TGTGCCAGCAGTGGTCTAGCGGGGGCCAATGAGCAGTTCTTC.

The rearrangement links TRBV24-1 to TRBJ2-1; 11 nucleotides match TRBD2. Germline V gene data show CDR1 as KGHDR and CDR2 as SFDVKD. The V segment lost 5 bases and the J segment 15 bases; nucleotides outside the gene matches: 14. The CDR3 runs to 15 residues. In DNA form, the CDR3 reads TGTGCCACCAGTGCTAATCATAGCGGGAGGGCTTGGTTGTTCTTC. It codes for CATSANHSGRAWLFF.

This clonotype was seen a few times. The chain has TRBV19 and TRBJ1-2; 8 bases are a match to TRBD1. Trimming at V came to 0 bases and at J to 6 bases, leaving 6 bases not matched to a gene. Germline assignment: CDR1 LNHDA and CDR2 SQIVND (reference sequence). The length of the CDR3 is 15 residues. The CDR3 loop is CASSIEWDRRNGYTF. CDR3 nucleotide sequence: TGTGCCAGTAGTATAGAATGGGACAGGAGAAATGGCTACACCTTC.

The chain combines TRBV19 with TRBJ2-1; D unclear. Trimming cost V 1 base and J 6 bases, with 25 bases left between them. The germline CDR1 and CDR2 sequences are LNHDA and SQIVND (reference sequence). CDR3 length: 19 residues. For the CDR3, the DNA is TGTGCCAGTAGTATAGTCGGAATGGGCCGAGCCCTACTGTCCAATGAGCAGTTCTTC. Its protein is CASSIVGMGRALLSNEQFF.